This T cell receptor beta chain stems from a study of T-cell reconstitution after alpha-beta-depleted transplantation in children. This clonotype was seen a handful of times. Trimming pared 6 bases from V and 6 bases from J, leaving 18 bases between. Looked up from germline, CDR1 is SGHAT and CDR2 is FQDESV (reference sequence). This CDR3 is built from 15 residues. Unique molecular identifiers were incorporated when the TCRbeta library was constructed. MiXCR, run by TCRdb on the PCR reads, gives a single entry per CDR3 protein. The sample yields about 830,000 distinct CDR3 sequences, around 17% seen once.

This specimen consisted of PBMCs, mostly from graft donor cells, obtained 360 days after TCRalphabeta/CD19-depleted stem cell transplant. This sequence was found in a male patient under 18 who had a stem cell transplant for acute lymphoblastic leukemia, so the T cells may come from the graft donor. V is TRBV11-1 and J is TRBJ2-1; the D gene is possibly TRBD2 (6 bases). CDR3 in DNA: TGTGCCAGCAGACCACCGGGGCTAGCGATCAATGAGCAGTTCTTC. This codes for CASRPPGLAINEQFF.